Reported below is one T cell receptor (beta chain). V was clipped by 9 bases and J by 4 bases; unmatched bases: 7. The CDR3 totals 14 residues. Germline-derived CDR1 and CDR2 are KGHDR and SFDVKD. The data originate from a study of blood T cell repertoires in COVID-19. In the source study's methods: Counts of nucleated cells, estimated from reference gene primer amplification, were obtained. Libraries were prepared by immunoSEQ multiplex PCR; TCRdb keeps only in-frame clonotypes and omits some of them. V and J calls and clone size follow that table, whereas D and trimming were derived from the DNA. The sample includes roughly 250,000 clones, approximately 90% of them seen just once.

The chain is built from TRBV24-1 and TRBJ2-2; TRBD1 matches 7 bases. The receptor comes from a man aged 25 to 40 with acute or convalescent COVID-19. The sample taken for sequencing was peripheral blood. The CDR3 loop is CATEGQGVTGELFF. The CDR3 DNA follows: TGTGCCACCGAGGGCCAGGGGGTCACCGGGGAGCTGTTTTTT.